The clone carrying this T cell receptor (beta chain) was counted at least ten times. Amplified regions were TCR beta CDR3 sequences from RNA transcripts. The HTBI primer set drove a first-round RT-PCR of the TCR CDR3. MiXCR, applied by TCRdb to the multiplex PCR reads, yields one record per CDR3 protein. The sample contains a few hundred thousand distinct CDR3 sequences, more than 45% of which appear only once. This sample is drawn from a study of T cells in Graves' hyperthyroidism and ophthalmopathy. Sequenced material: peripheral blood or thyroid tissue (not recorded which). The clonotype comes from a woman aged 18-35 years with Graves' hyperthyroidism.

CDR3 sequence reads: CSAKTGTGNEKLFF. The CDR3 DNA follows: TGCAGTGCTAAAACCGGGACAGGGAATGAAAAACTGTTTTTT. The rearrangement links TRBV20-1 to TRBJ1-4, with 9 bases aligning to TRBD1. Germline V gene lookup returns CDR1 DFQATT and CDR2 SNEGSKA (reference sequence). This CDR3 region has 14 residues. V lost 4 bases, J lost 5 bases, and 5 bases stayed unmatched.